A single sample is the source of the 30 T cell receptor beta chains below, sequenced in a study of shared clonotypes between healthy human individuals. Assay used: immunoSEQ multiplex PCR; TCRdb lists only in-frame clones, some missing. The sample yields about 1.5 million clones, 95% to 99% seen once. Input material: naive CD4+ T cells sorted from blood. Indicated subset: CD45RA+ positively selected. The receptors come from a man younger than 40 in good health.

The chain uses TRBV6-5 and TRBJ2-7; 8 bases match TRBD1. Germline-derived CDR1 and CDR2 are MNHEY and SVGAGI. This CDR3 is 15 amino acids long. With 0 bases clipped from V and 3 bases from J, the junction kept 4 bases outside the gene matches. The CDR3 loop reads CASSYSTGVLYEQYF. The CDR3, as DNA: TGTGCCAGCAGTTACTCGACAGGGGTTCTCTACGAGCAGTACTTC.

This CDR3 is CASSIGQGTTQYF. DNA of the CDR3: TGTGCCAGTAGTATTGGGCAGGGGACGACCCAGTACTTC. This chain links TRBV19 with TRBJ2-5; perhaps TRBD1 as D (6 bases). The CDR3 spans 13 residues. V was clipped by 3 bases and J by 7 bases, with 12 bases between them. Germline lookup yields CDR1 LNHDA and CDR2 SQIVND (reference sequence).

This sequence joins TRBV7-9 and TRBJ2-4; 8 bases match TRBD2. Trimming cost V 4 bases and J 5 bases; bases outside gene matches: 7. The CDR3 covers 15 residues. CDR1 is SEHNR and CDR2 is FQNEAQ in the germline V gene (reference sequence). The CDR3 spells CASSYSGTRENIQYF. CDR3 coding DNA: TGTGCCAGCAGCTACTCCGGGACTAGGGAAAACATTCAGTACTTC.

The rearrangement joins TRBV28 to TRBJ2-1; 12 bases agree with TRBD2. CDR3 length equals 16 residues. Per germline, CDR1 MDHEN and CDR2 SYDVKM. J was trimmed by 1 base and V by 6 bases; bases with no gene match: 4. In DNA, the CDR3 is TGTGCCAGCAGGACTAGCGGGAGCGGGTCCTACAATGAGCAGTTCTTC. Translated, it gives CASRTSGSGSYNEQFF.

The CDR3 spells CSASPGQETQYF. The DNA for the CDR3 is TGCAGCGCTTCCCCTGGACAAGAGACCCAGTACTTC. The chain uses TRBV29-1 and TRBJ2-5; no clear D gene. The CDR3 sequence is 12 residues long. Germline values: CDR1 SQVTM, CDR2 ANQGSEA. Between the trimmed V and J ends, which lost 7 bases and 2 bases, there was a span of 11 bases.

The V and J genes are TRBV2 and TRBJ2-7, with 11 bases fitting TRBD2. V trimming: 7 bases; J trimming: 0 bases; junction bases outside the gene matches: 17. CDR3 size: 19 residues. Germline CDR1 and CDR2: SNHLY and FYNNEI. The CDR3 DNA is TGTGCCAGCATTCCGGGGGGGATAGCGGGAGGGCTGAGCTCCTACGAGCAGTACTTC. Translating gives CASIPGGIAGGLSSYEQYF.

The chain recombines TRBV5-6 with TRBJ1-3, with D possibly being TRBD1 (5 bases). Germline values: CDR1 SGHDT, CDR2 YYEEEE. Trimming shortened V by 1 base and J by 0 bases, and 11 bases separated the two germline ends. This CDR3 has 16 amino acids. CDR3 residues: CASSLPGTISGNTIYF. The CDR3 DNA reads TGTGCCAGCAGCTTGCCAGGGACCATCTCTGGAAACACCATATATTTT.

The rearrangement uses TRBV15 and TRBJ2-1, with TRBD1 as a possible D gene (5 bases). The CDR3 has 16 amino acids. With 4 bases removed from V and 1 base from J, the gap between germline ends came to 14 bases. Per the germline V gene, CDR1 is LNHNV and CDR2 is YYDKDF (reference sequence). CDR3 DNA: TGTGCCACCAGCAAGGACCTTAGGGGATCCTACAATGAGCAGTTCTTC. Its translation is CATSKDLRGSYNEQFF.

This chain links TRBV28 with TRBJ2-2; 7 positions agree with TRBD1. The CDR3 contains 15 residues. Germline V gene sequence: CDR1 MDHEN, CDR2 SYDVKM. Trimming at V came to 2 bases and at J to 2 bases, leaving 2 bases not matched to a gene. The DNA for the CDR3 is TGTGCCAGCAGTTTACAGGGGGATAACACCGGGGAGCTGTTTTTT. Protein product: CASSLQGDNTGELFF.

Of note for this clone: Other nucleotide sequences from this sample produce the same CDR3. The CDR3 here is CSAIQTEAFF. For the CDR3, the DNA is TGCAGTGCTATACAGACTGAAGCTTTCTTT. The V and J genes are TRBV20-1 and TRBJ1-1; D not resolved. V was cut by 4 bases and J by 5 bases, with 5 bases left in between. The V gene's germline CDR1 is DFQATT and CDR2 SNEGSKA (reference sequence). The CDR3 is made up of 10 amino acids.

The chain carries TRBV7-9 and TRBJ1-5, with 10 bases that match TRBD1. CDR1 is SEHNR and CDR2 is FQNEAQ in the germline V gene (reference sequence). Trimming at V came to 5 bases and at J to 3 bases, leaving 4 bases not matched to a gene. The CDR3 contains 15 residues. The CDR3 region has the DNA TGTGCCAGCAGCCGGGGACAGGGGTTCAATCAGCCCCAGCATTTT. Amino acids: CASSRGQGFNQPQHF.

As regards this clone: The same CDR3 also results from other DNA sequences found in this sample. The chain links TRBV18 to TRBJ2-5, with D possibly TRBD2 on 5 matching bases. CDR3 length: 13 residues. V was shortened by 3 bases and J by 4 bases, with 9 bases between the two germline ends. CDR1 KGHSH and CDR2 LQKENI come from the germline V gene. The CDR3 nucleotides are TGTGCCAGCTCACCGGGCAGCGGAGAGACCCAGTACTTC. It specifies CASSPGSGETQYF.

The V and J genes are TRBV7-6 and TRBJ2-3; 8 bases line up with TRBD2. The CDR3 sequence is 19 residues long. Germline values: CDR1 SGHVS, CDR2 FNYEAQ. V was pared by 1 base and J by 5 bases, with 17 bases of the junction left unmatched. The CDR3 sequence is CASSLGLRNSGLAGDTQYF. The DNA of the CDR3 is TGTGCCAGCAGCTTAGGGCTAAGGAACAGTGGGCTAGCGGGAGATACGCAGTATTTT.

As for this clone: Other nucleotide sequences from this sample produce the same CDR3. This rearrangement joins TRBV5-1 to TRBJ2-3, with 8 bases matching TRBD1. CDR3 length equals 16 residues. With V trimmed by 2 bases and J by 1 base, 6 bases remained unmatched. Per germline, CDR1 SGHRS and CDR2 YFSETQ. CDR3 DNA: TGCGCCAGCAGCTTAGGACAGGGTTTTGGCACAGATACGCAGTATTTT. Protein sequence: CASSLGQGFGTDTQYF.

This chain joins TRBV14 and TRBJ1-2, with 7 positions matching TRBD1. CDR1 and CDR2 (germline): SGHDN, FVKESK. The CDR3 length is 14 residues. The V gene end was trimmed by 1 base and the J gene end by 6 bases; junction bases not matched to a gene: 5. The CDR3 reads CASSQGYRGDGYTF. The CDR3, as DNA: TGTGCCAGCAGCCAAGGATACAGGGGCGATGGCTACACCTTC.

This chain uses TRBV11-2 with TRBJ2-4; either TRBD1 or TRBD2 may fit D (5 bases each). The V and J ends lost 2 bases and 7 bases respectively, with 12 bases between them. This CDR3 has 14 amino acids. Germline V gene lookup returns CDR1 SGHAT and CDR2 FQNNGV. The CDR3 region is CASSLRVGENIQYF. The CDR3, as DNA: TGTGCCAGCAGCTTACGGGTAGGGGAGAACATTCAGTACTTC.

This chain uses TRBV19 with TRBJ2-5; 11 bases agree with TRBD2. Germline-derived CDR1 and CDR2 are LNHDA and SQIVND (reference sequence). The CDR3 covers 13 residues. In DNA form, the CDR3 reads TGTGCGGCCGGGACTAGCGGAAGGGAGACCCAGTACTTC. Its translation: CAAGTSGRETQYF.

The V gene is TRBV7-3, the J gene TRBJ2-7; 7 bases map to TRBD2. J was trimmed by 6 bases and V by 5 bases; bases with no gene match: 13. Germline V CDR1 and CDR2: SGHTA, FQGTGA. CDR3 length: 15 amino acids. The CDR3 loop reads CASSQAPAGAGEQYF. CDR3 in DNA: TGTGCCAGCAGCCAGGCCCCGGCGGGAGCCGGCGAGCAGTACTTC.

The V and J genes are TRBV19 and TRBJ2-1; D might be TRBD1 (5 bases). The V end was cut by 3 bases, the J end by 15 bases, with 15 bases between. The CDR3 covers 12 residues. Germline V CDR1 and CDR2: LNHDA, SQIVND (reference sequence). CDR3 coding DNA: TGTGCCAGTAGTATGTCCCGCCAGGGTCTGTTCTTC. This encodes CASSMSRQGLFF.

The genes are TRBV5-1 and TRBJ2-1, with 10 positions matching TRBD2. The CDR3 spans 16 residues. Germline lookup yields CDR1 SGHRS and CDR2 YFSETQ. Trimming took 4 bases from V and 9 from J; bases not matched to a gene: 13. CDR3 coding DNA: TGCGCCAGCAGCGCGGGACTAGCGCAATCCTTGGGTGAGCAGTTCTTC. Its translation: CASSAGLAQSLGEQFF.

The rearrangement links TRBV15 to TRBJ1-2; D is undetermined. Trimming shortened V by 3 bases and J by 4 bases, and 9 bases separated the two germline ends. The length of the CDR3 is 13 residues. Germline V gene lookup returns CDR1 LNHNV and CDR2 YYDKDF (reference sequence). CDR3 DNA sequence: TGTGCCACCAGCAGGGATGTGGTCTATGGCTACACCTTC. This sequence encodes CATSRDVVYGYTF.

In this sample, this clone turned up once. The rearrangement uses TRBV7-6 and TRBJ1-5; D gene ambiguous. V lost 5 bases and J lost 5, with 10 bases in between. The length of the CDR3 is 13 residues. CDR1 SGHVS and CDR2 FNYEAQ come from the germline V gene. In nucleotides, the CDR3 is TGTGCCAGCAGCATAAGTATAGATCAGCCCCAGCATTTT. Its protein is CASSISIDQPQHF.

V is TRBV30 and J is TRBJ2-1, with 7 bases fitting TRBD1. Per the germline V gene, CDR1 is GTSNPN and CDR2 is SVGIG (reference sequence). J was trimmed by 10 bases and V by 0 bases; bases with no gene match: 6. The CDR3 consists of 13 residues. This chain's CDR3 is CAWSVEGAGEQFF. The CDR3 coding sequence is TGTGCCTGGAGTGTAGAGGGGGCTGGGGAGCAGTTCTTC.

The chain employs TRBV7-3 and TRBJ2-7; TRBD1 might be the D (5 bases). Germline CDR1 and CDR2: SGHTA and FQGTGA. The V gene lost 5 bases and the J gene lost 6 bases, with 14 bases spanning the gap. The length of the CDR3 is 13 residues. CDR3 residues: CASSDGVGAEQYF. For the CDR3, the DNA is TGTGCCAGCAGCGATGGTGTTGGGGCCGAGCAGTACTTC.

J is TRBJ2-3 and V is TRBV5-1; TRBD1 might be the D (6 bases). Germline V CDR1 and CDR2: SGHRS, YFSETQ. The CDR3 totals 15 residues. V was trimmed by 2 bases and J by 1 base, leaving 11 bases between them. In DNA form, the CDR3 reads TGCGCCAGCAGCTTACAGGGATCGGGCACAGATACGCAGTATTTT. Translating gives CASSLQGSGTDTQYF.

The chain employs TRBV5-5 and TRBJ2-7; D gene ambiguous. The CDR3 spans 13 residues. Germline CDR1 SGHKS, CDR2 YYEKEE (reference sequence). The V and J ends lost 1 base and 0 bases respectively, with 5 bases between them. This CDR3 is CASSLKRSYEQYF. Here the CDR3 DNA reads TGTGCCAGCAGCTTGAAGCGCTCCTACGAGCAGTACTTC.

This rearrangement joins TRBV9 to TRBJ2-2, with D unresolved. V dropped 0 bases and J dropped 1 base, with 13 bases sitting between them. Per the germline V gene, CDR1 is SGDLS and CDR2 is YYNGEE. The CDR3 contains 17 residues. This chain's CDR3 is CASSVGTRSLNTGELFF. The DNA for the CDR3 is TGTGCCAGCAGCGTAGGAACCCGGTCGTTGAACACCGGGGAGCTGTTTTTT.

This chain joins TRBV30 and TRBJ2-7; D could derive from TRBD1 or TRBD2 (5 bases each). From germline, CDR1 is GTSNPN and CDR2 SVGIG (reference sequence). V lost 5 bases to trimming and J lost 0 bases, with 8 bases between them. CDR3 length equals 12 residues. CDR3 in amino acids: CAWGTASYEQYF. The CDR3 region has the DNA TGTGCCTGGGGGACGGCCTCCTACGAGCAGTACTTC.

The chain recombines TRBV7-9 with TRBJ2-3, with D possibly being TRBD1 (6 bases). Trimming stripped 5 bases from V and 2 bases from J, with 17 bases between. The germline gives CDR1 SEHNR, CDR2 FQNEAQ (reference sequence). The CDR3 contains 16 residues. The CDR3 protein is CASSPGTRGDTDTQYF. The CDR3 nucleotides are TGTGCCAGCAGCCCCGGGACAAGGGGAGACACAGATACGCAGTATTTT. Drawing the rest from reference TRBV7-9 and TRBJ2-3, the complete variable domain is DTGVSQNPRHKITKRGQNVTFRCDPISEHNRLYWYRQTLGQGPEFLTYFQNEAQLEKSRLLSDRFSAERPKGSFSTLEIQRTEQGDSAMYLCASSPGTRGDTDTQYFGPGTRLTVL.

The chain is built from TRBV7-3 and TRBJ2-1, with D tentatively TRBD2 (5 bases). V was shortened by 4 bases and J by 6 bases, with 16 bases between the two germline ends. The CDR3 totals 15 residues. From germline, CDR1 is SGHTA and CDR2 FQGTGA. In DNA, the CDR3 is TGTGCCAGCAGCTCTCCTAGGACTGGATCCAATGAGCAGTTCTTC. It encodes CASSSPRTGSNEQFF.